This entry concerns a single T cell receptor (beta chain). This sample was taken from a study of blood T cell repertoires in COVID-19. Study summary: Acute and convalescent COVID-19 samples came from the United States, Italy and Spain. Sources were T cells, B-cell-depleted T cells, or PBMCs; the material itself was cDNA or gDNA.

V was pared by 1 base and J by 7 bases, with 11 bases between. The CDR3 loop spans 15 amino acids. Germline V gene sequence: CDR1 MGHRA, CDR2 YSYEKL. Per the original methods: Nucleated cell number was recorded as an estimate derived from reference gene primer amplification. This table comes from immunoSEQ multiplex PCR, and its TCRdb copy is limited to in-frame clones, with some not included. V and J calls and clone size come straight from that table; D and trimming were deduced from the DNA. The sample carries 90,000 or so clones, about 89% recorded once. The source of this sequence is a human donor with active COVID-19. The donor label of this sample is uncertain. The sequencing sample was made of peripheral blood. This chain connects TRBV4-1 to TRBJ1-6, with a possible D match to TRBD1 (5 bases). The CDR3 loop is CASSQVGRENSPLHF. The DNA for the CDR3 is TGCGCCAGCAGCCAAGTAGGCAGGGAAAATTCACCCCTCCACTTT.